This is a list of T cell receptor beta chains from one sample in a study of cytomegalovirus exposure and HLA in healthy donors. The assay was immunoSEQ multiplex PCR, and TCRdb's table has in-frame clones only and misses some. The sample records about 100,000 clones, more than 65% being singletons. Sequencing was done on a sample of PBMCs. Source of these receptors: a man aged 25 to 40 in good health and CMV-seronegative. Each CDR3 is given with its conserved first and last residue. The order of the fields is J gene, V gene, clone size, D gene, CDR3 protein, CDR3 DNA. D genes are given only for firm matches. Rows may omit the clone size; those that give it use once, few, many or a size class.

>TRBJ1-6|TRBV6-5|NA|TRBD1
CASQETGKNSPLHF
TGTGCCAGCCAGGAGACAGGGAAAAATTCACCCCTCCACTTT
>TRBJ2-3|TRBV5-1|NA|TRBD2
CASSPLLAGGQEDTQYF
TGCGCCAGCAGCCCATTACTAGCGGGGGGGCAAGAAGATACGCAGTATTTT
>TRBJ2-5|TRBV7-9|NA|TRBD2
CASTQGWGGETQYF
TGTGCCAGCACCCAAGGTTGGGGAGGGGAGACCCAGTACTTC
>TRBJ2-1|TRBV19|NA|TRBD2
CASSGLAGDVYNEQFF
TGTGCCAGTAGTGGACTAGCGGGAGACGTCTACAATGAGCAGTTCTTC
>TRBJ2-7|TRBV5-6|NA|TRBD2
CASSVGGRPYEQYF
TGTGCCAGCAGCGTGGGCGGGAGACCCTACGAGCAGTACTTC
>TRBJ2-5|TRBV25-1|few|TRBD1
CASSENRGEQETQYF
TGTGCCAGCAGTGAAAACAGGGGGGAGCAAGAGACCCAGTACTTC
>TRBJ2-7|TRBV2|few|TRBD2
CAGKPWEGISYEQYF
TGTGCCGGCAAACCCTGGGAGGGTATCTCCTACGAGCAGTACTTC
>TRBJ2-2|TRBV6-5|NA|TRBD1
CASSFDRGNTGELFF
TGTGCCAGCAGTTTTGACAGGGGGAACACCGGGGAGCTGTTTTTT
>TRBJ2-7|TRBV9|NA|TRBD2
CASSLGTSESYEQYF
TGTGCCAGCAGCCTAGGGACTAGCGAGAGCTACGAGCAGTACTTC
>TRBJ1-1|TRBV14|few|NA
CASSQVIAVTEAFF
TGTGCCAGCAGCCAGGTTATAGCGGTGACTGAAGCTTTCTTT
>TRBJ2-7|TRBV29-1|NA|TRBD1
CSVDAGGGEQYF
TGCAGCGTTGACGCAGGGGGTGGGGAGCAGTACTTC
>TRBJ1-1|TRBV5-1|NA|TRBD1
CASAGQSGQTEAFF
TGCGCCAGCGCGGGACAGTCGGGGCAAACTGAAGCTTTCTTT
>TRBJ2-5|TRBV2|NA|NA
CASSKEASDQETQYF
TGTGCCAGCAGTAAAGAGGCTAGCGACCAAGAGACCCAGTACTTC
>TRBJ1-2|TRBV5-4|NA|NA
CASSLGQTYGYTF
TGTGCCAGCAGCTTAGGACAGACCTATGGCTACACCTTC
>TRBJ2-7|TRBV7-8|NA|NA
CASSLAGSSEQYF
TGTGCCAGCAGCTTGGCAGGATCGAGCGAGCAGTACTTC
>TRBJ1-1|TRBV6-5|NA|TRBD1
CASSPDRGRTEAFF
TGTGCCAGCAGCCCCGACAGGGGGAGGACTGAAGCTTTCTTT
>TRBJ2-5|TRBV2|NA|NA
CASSKPDRDFTETQYF
TGTGCCAGCAGTAAACCCGACCGGGACTTTACAGAGACCCAGTACTTC
>TRBJ2-3|TRBV6-5|NA|TRBD2
CASRVAGGHTDTQYF
TGTGCCAGCAGGGTAGCGGGGGGCCACACAGATACGCAGTATTTT
>TRBJ1-2|TRBV6-5|once|TRBD1
CATLRTGYGYTF
TGTGCCACCCTGAGGACAGGGTATGGCTACACCTTC
>TRBJ1-6|TRBV4-1|NA|NA
CASSQATPPGSPLHF
TGCGCCAGCAGCCAAGCGACCCCTCCGGGTTCACCCCTCCACTTT
>TRBJ2-7|TRBV5-1|many|NA
CASSDGTRLDEQYF
TGCGCCAGCAGCGACGGGACCAGACTAGACGAGCAGTACTTC
>TRBJ1-5|TRBV6-5|NA|TRBD1
CASSYSTQGAHQPQHF
TGTGCCAGCAGTTACTCGACGCAGGGGGCCCATCAGCCCCAGCATTTT
>TRBJ1-2|TRBV5-4|once|TRBD1
CASSFPRGTGYGYTF
TGTGCCAGCAGCTTTCCCCGGGGGACAGGCTATGGCTACACCTTC
>TRBJ2-1|TRBV19|NA|TRBD2
CASSIREGGNEQFF
TGTGCCAGTAGTATTCGGGAGGGGGGTAATGAGCAGTTCTTC
>TRBJ2-1|TRBV9|NA|TRBD2
CASSVEPLAENNEQFF
TGTGCCAGCAGCGTAGAACCACTAGCGGAGAACAATGAGCAGTTCTTC
>TRBJ2-7|TRBV19|NA|NA
CASSIEYRAGEQYF
TGTGCCAGTAGTATTGAATACAGGGCGGGCGAGCAGTACTTC
>TRBJ2-7|TRBV6-1|NA|NA
CASSEAQDSPYEQYF
TGTGCCAGCAGTGAAGCGCAAGACAGTCCCTACGAGCAGTACTTC
>TRBJ2-5|TRBV5-1|NA|NA
CASSLSIAPETQYF
TGCGCCAGCAGCTTGTCGATAGCCCCAGAGACCCAGTACTTC
>TRBJ1-4|TRBV14|NA|NA
CASSQESRVWEKLFF
TGTGCCAGCAGCCAAGAGTCCCGGGTCTGGGAAAAACTGTTTTTT
>TRBJ2-1|TRBV7-3|NA|NA
CASRSGNPQIF
TGTGCCAGCAGGTCCGGGAACCCCCAGATCTTC
>TRBJ1-5|TRBV5-1|NA|NA
CASSSLGGLNQPQHF
TGCGCCAGCAGCAGCCTCGGGGGATTGAATCAGCCCCAGCATTTT
>TRBJ2-6|TRBV6-1|once|NA
CASSEASGSGANVLTF
TGTGCCAGCAGTGAAGCTTCCGGGTCTGGGGCCAACGTCCTGACTTTC
>TRBJ1-2|TRBV6-5|NA|TRBD1
CASSSPGQGDYGYTF
TGTGCCAGCAGTTCACCGGGACAGGGGGACTATGGCTACACCTTC
>TRBJ1-4|TRBV30|once|NA
CAWSQSRGATNEKLFF
TGTGCCTGGAGTCAGAGCAGGGGCGCAACTAATGAAAAACTGTTTTTT
>TRBJ2-7|TRBV29-1|NA|TRBD2
CSAGLAGRAYEQYF
TGCAGCGCCGGGCTAGCGGGCAGGGCCTACGAGCAGTACTTC
>TRBJ1-5|TRBV5-6|few|TRBD1
CASSLTGDQPQHF
TGTGCCAGCAGCCTGACAGGGGATCAGCCCCAGCATTTT
>TRBJ2-7|TRBV5-1|NA|NA
CASSPPPGFSYEQYF
TGCGCCAGCAGCCCCCCCCCGGGATTTTCCTACGAGCAGTACTTC
>TRBJ2-7|TRBV6-1|many|TRBD2
CASSDLLAGADEQYF
TGTGCCAGCAGTGACCTGCTAGCGGGGGCGGACGAGCAGTACTTC
>TRBJ1-1|TRBV7-2|NA|TRBD1
CASSPTGGYGTEAFF
TGTGCCAGCAGCCCGACAGGGGGATATGGCACTGAAGCTTTCTTT
>TRBJ1-1|TRBV10-3|NA|NA
CAISDGYTEAFF
TGTGCCATCAGTGACGGGTACACTGAAGCTTTCTTT
>TRBJ2-7|TRBV28|few|NA
CASTSHIIEQYF
TGTGCCAGCACCTCTCACATCATCGAGCAGTACTTC
>TRBJ1-2|TRBV30|NA|TRBD1
CAWSQGALGYTF
TGTGCCTGGTCACAGGGGGCGCTTGGCTACACCTTC
>TRBJ2-7|TRBV29-1|once|TRBD1
CSVEDDDRGSYEQYF
TGCAGCGTTGAAGATGACGACAGGGGTTCCTACGAGCAGTACTTC
>TRBJ1-2|TRBV5-6|NA|NA
CASSLVGANYGYTF
TGTGCCAGCAGCTTGGTGGGGGCGAACTATGGCTACACCTTC
>TRBJ2-3|TRBV5-4|NA|NA
CASSPARGSSTDTQYF
TGTGCCAGCAGCCCCGCTCGGGGGTCTAGCACAGATACGCAGTATTTT
>TRBJ1-5|TRBV10-3|NA|TRBD1
CAISMTGEIGQPQHF
TGTGCCATCAGTATGACAGGGGAGATCGGTCAGCCCCAGCATTTT
>TRBJ1-4|TRBV5-3|NA|NA
CARGRGYPLSTNEKLFF
TGTGCCAGGGGGAGGGGATATCCACTGTCGACTAATGAAAAACTGTTTTTT
>TRBJ2-1|TRBV11-3|NA|NA
CASSPRTSGGNEQFF
TGTGCCAGCAGCCCAAGGACCAGCGGAGGCAATGAGCAGTTCTTC
>TRBJ1-1|TRBV6-1|NA|NA
CASRDSRVWTEAFF
TGTGCCAGCCGCGACAGCCGAGTATGGACTGAAGCTTTCTTT
>TRBJ2-7|TRBV15|NA|TRBD2
CATSRSVSGRGYEQYF
TGTGCCACCAGCAGAAGCGTTAGCGGGAGAGGGTACGAGCAGTACTTC
>TRBJ2-6|TRBV30|NA|TRBD1
CARRGQGSGANVLTF
TGTGCCCGGCGGGGACAGGGCTCTGGGGCCAACGTCCTGACTTTC
>TRBJ2-7|TRBV6-5|NA|NA
CASSYSALQAYEQYF
TGTGCCAGCAGTTACTCGGCACTCCAGGCCTACGAGCAGTACTTC
>TRBJ2-5|TRBV5-8|once|NA
CAQGRGQETQYF
TGTGCCCAGGGGAGGGGTCAAGAGACCCAGTACTTC
>TRBJ1-4|TRBV29-1|NA|NA
CSIPVNEKLFF
TGCAGTATCCCAGTTAATGAAAAACTGTTTTTT
>TRBJ1-1|TRBV10-1|NA|TRBD1
CASREDRDLCTEAFF
TGCGCCAGCAGGGAAGACAGGGATCTATGCACTGAAGCTTTCTTT
>TRBJ1-2|TRBV30|NA|TRBD1
CAWERQGSGGYTF
TGTGCCTGGGAGCGACAGGGCTCGGGAGGCTACACCTTC
>TRBJ2-1|TRBV19|NA|NA
CASSVHSYNEQFF
TGTGCCAGTAGTGTACACAGTTACAATGAGCAGTTCTTC
>TRBJ2-1|TRBV5-1|NA|NA
CASSRTFGETADEQFF
TGCGCCAGCAGCAGAACTTTTGGGGAGACTGCGGACGAGCAGTTCTTC
>TRBJ1-2|TRBV5-1|NA|TRBD1
CASSLPDRGGGYTF
TGCGCCAGCAGCTTGCCGGACAGGGGTGGTGGCTACACCTTC